Reported below is one T cell receptor (beta chain). There is no known antigen for this receptor. No clone much larger than this one lies a single base away; base qualities are absent. The data belong to a study of long-term antiretroviral therapy in people with HIV (dated by TCRdb to between 2021 and 2024). For context, the study as a whole: The earliest samples were collected approximately a decade before the 2015 WHO recommendation for immediate ART, a period when ART was typically delayed until CD4 counts fell. This retrospective serial study examined whether starting ART and sustained HIV suppression were associated with changes in the composition and diversity of the TRB repertoire in peripheral blood. A total of 192 cryopreserved PBMC samples came from approximately 30 adults with confirmed HIV infection and were collected serially over a mean of roughly six years (range 1-12). Eleven of the 30 participants with HIV were female. No cross-contamination during QIAcube processing turned up in test extractions that ran a monoclonal T-cell line alongside 33 polyclonal samples. What the research found in general, with its limitations: The samples span the years 2004 to 2017, and the ART regimens used may be less effective than current regimens. Owing to limited PBMC availability, only the TCR beta chain was sequenced, without alpha chain pairing. Inferences about post-ART repertoire changes are limited because no data were available on ART adherence, viral resistance or therapy changes. Starting ART was linked to a significant rise in TRB diversity, yet even after long-term ART the diversity remained significantly lower than in transplant donor controls. Narrower CDR3 length ranges were observed in HIV repertoires than in controls, and an antigen-experienced repertoire with only a slight naive shift after ART was suggested by the network structure. Because pre-ART samples had limited cell numbers, profiling was done on unsorted PBMC rather than on sorted CD4+ and CD8+ T cells. At every time point, the repertoire was dominated by expanded TRB clones first identified before ART initiation, although this dominance fluctuated and, in many PLHIV, declined after ART.

From its cysteine to its phenylalanine, the CDR3 spans 15 amino acids. Only CDR3 DNA is held: 45 bases, read in frame from base 1. Trimming at the junction amounts to 2 bases on V and 2 bases on J, and the germline ends lie 12 bases apart. CDR1 MDHEN and CDR2 SYDVKM were looked up in the germline V gene. Participants were included only if at least one PBMC sample before ART initiation and at least two post-ART samples were available. Treatment was received in the United States of America by all participants with HIV. Before DNA extraction, cryopreserved samples of about 0.9-11 million PBMC were thawed and then washed. At the time of the earliest PBMC sample for each participant with HIV, ages ranged from about 23 to 60 years. PBMC samples were contributed by each participant from 1-4 timepoints before ART initiation and 2-8 timepoints after ART initiation, with a median of 7 samples. Serial HIV viral load, CD4+ T-cell count, ART history and demographic data were obtained for every participant. A Qiagen kit on a QIAcube was used to extract genomic DNA from unsorted PBMC, with samples processed in batches of 12.

The immunoSEQ hsTCRB v3.0 assay was used at survey level resolution to sequence the TRB variable region. TRB sequencing targeted a depth of 40,000-50,000 T-cell genomes per sample. TRB libraries were pooled and sequenced on an Illumina MiSeq using a v3 150-cycle kit. Per the source publication's procedure: Repertoire analysis ran in R within a reproducible Nextflow workflow covering QC, data transformation and analysis. LymphoSeq2, an R package for exploring AIRR-Seq data, was used to implement custom analyses. After excluding a handful of samples that yielded fewer than 5000 total TRB sequences, roughly 190 HIV repertoires remained for analysis. Of the roughly 190 retained HIV repertoires, 55 to 60 were collected before and more than 120 after ART initiation. Repertoires were downsampled to 5000 TRB nucleotide sequences, with summary statistics averaged over 100 downsampling iterations. Only TRB sequences with CDR3 regions of at least seven amino acids were retained for analysis. Diversity was assessed using a clonality score derived from Shannon entropy and using the Gini coefficient. In the repertoire networks, any two of the top 5000 CDR3 amino acid sequences were linked whenever the two sequences differed by an edit distance of one. Antigen specificity groups and MHC restriction were predicted for TRB CDR3 amino acid sequences with GLIPH2. CDR3 amino acid sequences were matched against VDJdb and McPAS-TCR to flag known CMV, EBV, HIV or tissue antigen associations. Pre-ART, post-ART and control groups were compared with Wilcoxon signed-rank tests and Holm-Bonferroni correction. The table was pulled from immuneACCESS by TCRdb, which kept in-frame rearrangements only. Such tables lose some clones; where checked, under half of the loss comes from unresolved V genes, and the rest has no known cause. V, J and clone size were drawn from that table, and D and trimming were deduced from the DNA. The sample table records more than 20,000 clones; over 70% of these occur just once. The ten largest make up approximately 5.1% of the sample.

This material consisted of unsorted PBMCs, taken 0.3 years after starting antiretroviral therapy. This clonotype originated in a man in his fifties or sixties with HIV. The chain employs TRBV28 and TRBJ1-2, with no confidently assigned D gene. The nucleotide sequence is given as TGTGCCAGCAGTTTAGGCGGAGGATCGAACTATGGCTACACCTTC. This translates into CASSLGGGSNYGYTF.